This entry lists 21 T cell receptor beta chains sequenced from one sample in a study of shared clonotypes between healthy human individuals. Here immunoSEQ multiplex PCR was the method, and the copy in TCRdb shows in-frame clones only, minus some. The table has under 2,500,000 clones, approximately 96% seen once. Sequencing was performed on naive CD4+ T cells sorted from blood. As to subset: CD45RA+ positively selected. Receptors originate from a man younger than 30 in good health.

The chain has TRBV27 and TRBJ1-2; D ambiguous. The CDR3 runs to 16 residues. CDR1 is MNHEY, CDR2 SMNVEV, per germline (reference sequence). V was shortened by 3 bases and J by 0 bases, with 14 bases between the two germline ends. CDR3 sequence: CASSLYGPLSNYGYTF. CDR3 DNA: TGTGCCAGCAGTTTGTACGGCCCCCTTTCTAACTATGGCTACACCTTC.

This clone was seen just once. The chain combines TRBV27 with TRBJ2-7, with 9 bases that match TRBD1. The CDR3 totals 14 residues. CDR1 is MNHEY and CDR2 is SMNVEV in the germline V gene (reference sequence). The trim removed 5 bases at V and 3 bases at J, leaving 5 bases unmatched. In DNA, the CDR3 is TGTGCCAGCAGTCGGGGACAGGGTAACTACGAGCAGTACTTC. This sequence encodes CASSRGQGNYEQYF.

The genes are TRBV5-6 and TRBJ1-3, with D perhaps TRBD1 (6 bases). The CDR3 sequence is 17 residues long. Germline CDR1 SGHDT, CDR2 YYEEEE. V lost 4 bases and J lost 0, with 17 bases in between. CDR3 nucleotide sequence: TGTGCCAGCAGCCCGGCCCCGGGGGCCGTCTCTGGAAACACCATATATTTT. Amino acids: CASSPAPGAVSGNTIYF.

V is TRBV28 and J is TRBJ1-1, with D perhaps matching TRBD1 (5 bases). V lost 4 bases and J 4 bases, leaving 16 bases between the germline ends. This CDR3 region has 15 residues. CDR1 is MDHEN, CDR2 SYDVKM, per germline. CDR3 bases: TGTGCCAGCAGTTCACCAGGGTGGCTAGGCACTGAAGCTTTCTTT. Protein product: CASSSPGWLGTEAFF.

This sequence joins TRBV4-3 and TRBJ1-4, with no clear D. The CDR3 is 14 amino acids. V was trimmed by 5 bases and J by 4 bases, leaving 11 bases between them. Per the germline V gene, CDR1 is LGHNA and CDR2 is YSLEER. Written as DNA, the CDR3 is TGCGCCAGCAGCGGAACCAAGAGTAATGAAAAACTGTTTTTT. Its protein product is CASSGTKSNEKLFF.

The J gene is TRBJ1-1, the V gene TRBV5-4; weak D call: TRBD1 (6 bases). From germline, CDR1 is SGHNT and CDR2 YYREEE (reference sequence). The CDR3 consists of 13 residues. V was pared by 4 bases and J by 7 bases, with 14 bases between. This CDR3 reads CASSLSGQSEAFF. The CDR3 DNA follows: TGTGCCAGCAGCCTGTCAGGACAGAGTGAAGCTTTCTTT.

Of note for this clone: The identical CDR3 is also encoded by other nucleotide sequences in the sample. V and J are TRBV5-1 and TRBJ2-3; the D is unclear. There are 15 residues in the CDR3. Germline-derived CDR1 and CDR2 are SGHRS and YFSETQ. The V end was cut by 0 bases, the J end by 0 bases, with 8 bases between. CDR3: CASSLDGSSTDTQYF. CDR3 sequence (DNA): TGCGCCAGCAGCTTGGACGGCAGTAGCACAGATACGCAGTATTTT.

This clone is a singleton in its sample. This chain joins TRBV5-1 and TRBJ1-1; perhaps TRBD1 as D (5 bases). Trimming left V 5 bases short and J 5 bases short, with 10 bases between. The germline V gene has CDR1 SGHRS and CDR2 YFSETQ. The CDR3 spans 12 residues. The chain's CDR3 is CASRTGGTEAFF. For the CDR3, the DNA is TGCGCCAGCAGAACAGGTGGTACTGAAGCTTTCTTT.

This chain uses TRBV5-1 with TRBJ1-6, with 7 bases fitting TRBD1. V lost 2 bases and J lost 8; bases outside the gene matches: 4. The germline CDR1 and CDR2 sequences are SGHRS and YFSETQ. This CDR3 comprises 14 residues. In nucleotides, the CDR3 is TGCGCCAGCAGCTTCGACAGGGTTGATTCACCCCTCCACTTT. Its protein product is CASSFDRVDSPLHF.

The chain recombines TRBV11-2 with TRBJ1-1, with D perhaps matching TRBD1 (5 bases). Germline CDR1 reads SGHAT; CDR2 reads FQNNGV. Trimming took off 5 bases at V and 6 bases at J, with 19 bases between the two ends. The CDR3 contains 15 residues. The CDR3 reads CASSHSGGKSPEAFF. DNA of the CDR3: TGTGCCAGCAGCCATTCGGGGGGGAAAAGCCCTGAAGCTTTCTTT.

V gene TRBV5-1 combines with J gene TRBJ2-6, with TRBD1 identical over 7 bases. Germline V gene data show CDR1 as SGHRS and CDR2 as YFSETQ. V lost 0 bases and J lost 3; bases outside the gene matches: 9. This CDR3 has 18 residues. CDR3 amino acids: CASSLGTGTLYGANVLTF. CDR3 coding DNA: TGCGCCAGCAGCTTGGGGACAGGTACGCTCTATGGGGCCAACGTCCTGACTTTC.

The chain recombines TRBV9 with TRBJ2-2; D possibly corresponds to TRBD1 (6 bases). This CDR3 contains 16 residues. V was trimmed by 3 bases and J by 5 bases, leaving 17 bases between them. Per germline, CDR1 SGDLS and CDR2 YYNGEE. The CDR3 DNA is TGTGCCAGCAGCGGGGGGCAGGACGGGTATACCGGGGAGCTGTTTTTT. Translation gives CASSGGQDGYTGELFF.

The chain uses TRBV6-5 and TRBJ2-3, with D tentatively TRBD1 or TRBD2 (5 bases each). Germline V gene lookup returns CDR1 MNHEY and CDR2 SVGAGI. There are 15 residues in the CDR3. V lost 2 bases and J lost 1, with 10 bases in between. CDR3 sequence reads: CASSYEGRGTDTQYF. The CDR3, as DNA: TGTGCCAGCAGTTACGAGGGACGGGGCACAGATACGCAGTATTTT.

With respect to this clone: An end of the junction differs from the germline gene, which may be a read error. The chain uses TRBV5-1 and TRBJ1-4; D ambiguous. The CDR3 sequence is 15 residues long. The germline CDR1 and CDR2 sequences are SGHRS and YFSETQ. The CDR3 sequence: CASSLASEPNGKLFF. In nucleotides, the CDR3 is TGCGCCAGCAGCTTGGCCTCCGAACCAAATGGAAAACTGTTTTTT.

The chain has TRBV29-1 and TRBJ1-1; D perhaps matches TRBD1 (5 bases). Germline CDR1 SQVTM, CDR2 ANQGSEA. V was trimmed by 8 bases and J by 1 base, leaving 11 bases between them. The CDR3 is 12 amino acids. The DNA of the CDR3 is TGCAGCACGGGGACGGGGAACACTGAAGCTTTCTTT. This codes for CSTGTGNTEAFF.

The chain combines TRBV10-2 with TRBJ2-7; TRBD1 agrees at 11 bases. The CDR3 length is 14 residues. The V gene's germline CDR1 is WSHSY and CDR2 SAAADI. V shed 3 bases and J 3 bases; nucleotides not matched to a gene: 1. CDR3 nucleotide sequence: TGCGCCAGCAGTGACGGGACAGGGGGCTACGAGCAGTACTTC. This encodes CASSDGTGGYEQYF.

CDR3 region: CASSSGPSYTGELFF. For the CDR3, the DNA is TGTGCCAGCAGCTCGGGACCCTCGTATACCGGGGAGCTGTTTTTT. This chain links TRBV11-2 with TRBJ2-2; either TRBD1 or TRBD2 may supply D (5 bases each). Germline V CDR1 and CDR2: SGHAT, FQNNGV. The CDR3 runs 15 residues. V lost 4 bases and J 5 bases, leaving 14 bases between the germline ends. Full variable domain (remainder filled in from reference TRBV11-2 and TRBJ2-2): EAGVAQSPRYKIIEKRQSVAFWCNPISGHATLYWYQQILGQGPKLLIQFQNNGVVDDSQLPKDRFSAERLKGVDSTLKIQPAKLEDSAVYLCASSSGPSYTGELFFGEGSRLTVL.

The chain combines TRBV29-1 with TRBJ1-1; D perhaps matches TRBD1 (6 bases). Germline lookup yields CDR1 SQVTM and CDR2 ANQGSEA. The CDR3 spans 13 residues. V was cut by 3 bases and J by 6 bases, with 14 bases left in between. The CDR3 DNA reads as TGCAGCGTTGAGGGGCAGGGGTCCGCTGAAGCTTTCTTT. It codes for CSVEGQGSAEAFF.

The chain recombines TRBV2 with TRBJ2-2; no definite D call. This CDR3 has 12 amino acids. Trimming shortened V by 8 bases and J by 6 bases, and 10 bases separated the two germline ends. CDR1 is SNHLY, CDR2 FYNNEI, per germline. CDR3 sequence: CASGRKPGELFF. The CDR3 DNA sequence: TGTGCCAGCGGTCGTAAGCCCGGGGAGCTGTTTTTT.

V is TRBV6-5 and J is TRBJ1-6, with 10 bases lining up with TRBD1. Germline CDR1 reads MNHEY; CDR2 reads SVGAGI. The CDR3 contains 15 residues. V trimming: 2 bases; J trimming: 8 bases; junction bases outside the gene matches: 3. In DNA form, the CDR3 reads TGTGCCAGCAGTTACGGGACAGGGGAAGATTCACCCCTCCACTTT. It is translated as CASSYGTGEDSPLHF.

The CDR3 is CAISESASYTQYF. Here the CDR3 DNA reads TGTGCCATCAGTGAGTCGGCTAGTTATACCCAGTACTTC. V and J are TRBV10-3 and TRBJ2-5, with unresolved D. Germline-derived CDR1 and CDR2 are ENHRY and SYGVKD. The CDR3 runs 13 residues. Trimming removed 0 bases from V and 8 bases from J, with 10 bases in between.